The T cell receptor (beta chain) under discussion was sequenced for a study of response to subunit inactivated influenza vaccine. Study conclusions and caveats: After each seasonal influenza vaccination, few new T cells are recruited, the authors suggested.

This clonotype turned up a few times. As yet, its antigen is unknown. TCRdb redid the calling of the RT-PCR reads with MiXCR, one entry per CDR3 protein. This repertoire shows a few hundred thousand distinct CDR3 sequences, 21% found once; its top ten account for 10% to 13%. V was pared by 5 bases and J by 0 bases, with 15 bases between. This CDR3 spans 16 amino acids. CDR1 is SEHNR, CDR2 FQNEAQ, per germline (reference sequence). The chain carries TRBV7-9 and TRBJ2-3; D uncertain. This TCR derives from a man between 50 and 69 years old who received an inactivated influenza vaccine. The input for sequencing was PBMCs from blood, taken around 22 months after vaccination. CDR3 protein: CASSPRIITSTDTQYF. CDR3 DNA sequence: TGTGCCAGCAGCCCGCGGATTATTACTAGCACAGATACGCAGTATTTT. The variable domain in full, with the rest retrieved from reference TRBV7-9 and TRBJ2-3, is DTGVSQNPRHKITKRGQNVTFRCDPISEHNRLYWYRQTLGQGPEFLTYFQNEAQLEKSRLLSDRFSAERPKGSFSTLEIQRTEQGDSAMYLCASSPRIITSTDTQYFGPGTRLTVL.